Shown below are 11 T cell receptor beta chains from a single sample sequenced in a study of immune characterization of retroperitoneal liposarcoma. TCRdb analysed the PCR reads with MiXCR anew, one entry per CDR3 protein. The sample lists around 3,000 distinct CDR3 sequences; about 45% were seen once. The sample taken for sequencing was tumor tissue. Receptors originate from a male donor with retroperitoneal liposarcoma.

J is TRBJ2-2 and V is TRBV12-3 or TRBV12-4; perhaps TRBD1 as D (5 bases). The V end lost 7 bases, the J end lost 3 bases, and 15 bases lay between the germline ends. The CDR3 totals 15 residues. Written as DNA, the CDR3 is TGTGCCAGCAAACCGTCGACAGCGCACACCGGGGAGCTGTTTTTT. Amino acids: CASKPSTAHTGELFF.

V usage is TRBV20-1 and J usage is TRBJ2-1; 9 bases are a match to TRBD2. Germline CDR1 is DFQATT and CDR2 is SNEGSKA (reference sequence). This CDR3 has 16 residues. The junction had 10 bases not matched to a gene; V was cut back by 0 bases and J by 7 bases. The CDR3 loop reads CSARDPPSGATNEQFF. The CDR3 DNA reads TGCAGTGCTAGAGATCCGCCTAGCGGGGCTACGAATGAGCAGTTCTTC.

This clonotype is categorized as medium-sized. The chain recombines TRBV7-8 with TRBJ2-1, with 7 bases fitting TRBD1. V dropped 8 bases and J dropped 9; count of bases not matched to a gene: 16. CDR3 length: 15 residues. Germline CDR1 and CDR2: SGHVS and FQNEAQ. In DNA, the CDR3 is TGTGCCAGCCGAGGCGGTAGACAGGGATCGGTTGAGCAGTTCTTC. It is translated as CASRGGRQGSVEQFF.

The CDR3 coding sequence is TGTGCCAGCACCAAGGGCCCCTACGAGCAGTACTTC. Protein product: CASTKGPYEQYF. This chain links TRBV5-6 with TRBJ2-1, with D hard to call. The assigned J gene may be wrong: the sequence end matches TRBJ2-7 better. CDR3 length: 12 residues. CDR1 and CDR2 (germline): SGHDT, YYEEEE.

A few counts support this clonotype. This chain joins TRBV27 and TRBJ2-5; 9 bases match TRBD2. The ends lost 4 bases at V and 5 bases at J; junction bases unmatched: 8. Germline-derived CDR1 and CDR2 are MNHEY and SMNVEV (reference sequence). The CDR3 is made up of 15 amino acids. DNA for the CDR3: TGTGCCAGCAGTTCGGGGGCGGGAGGGCATGAGACCCAGTACTTC. It encodes CASSSGAGGHETQYF.

This clonotype was seen more than once but under ten times. The chain combines TRBV6-6 with TRBJ2-1; perhaps TRBD2 as D (5 bases). The V and J ends lost 2 bases and 10 bases respectively, with 15 bases between them. The CDR3 is 14 amino acids. From germline, CDR1 is MNHNY and CDR2 SVGAGI (reference sequence). The CDR3, as DNA: TGTGCCAGCAGTTACGGACCTAGCTCCTACGAGCAGTTCTTC. It specifies CASSYGPSSYEQFF.

This clonotype occurred a few times. This sequence joins TRBV7-2 and TRBJ2-3; 13 bases fit TRBD2. Germline V gives CDR1 SGHTA, CDR2 FQGNSA. The CDR3 sequence is 16 residues long. The V segment lost 5 bases and the J segment 2 bases; nucleotides outside the gene matches: 4. CDR3 in DNA: TGTGCCAGCAGCGCCGGGACTAGCGGGGCCACAGATACGCAGTATTTT. Translating gives CASSAGTSGATDTQYF.

The V call is TRBV7-2, the J call TRBJ1-5, with 7 bases that match TRBD1. CDR1 SGHTA and CDR2 FQGNSA come from the germline V gene. The CDR3 has 14 amino acids. The trim removed 5 bases at V and 5 bases at J, leaving 6 bases unmatched. CDR3 sequence reads: CASSNRDRDQPQHF. CDR3 DNA sequence: TGTGCCAGCAGCAATCGGGACAGAGATCAGCCCCAGCATTTT.

In its sample, this clonotype was seen a few times. V is TRBV6-6 and J is TRBJ2-1; TRBD2 matches at 8 bases. J gave up 8 bases and V 6 bases, and 9 bases lay outside the gene matches. The CDR3 runs 14 residues. In germline, CDR1 is MNHNY, CDR2 SVGAGI (reference sequence). CDR3 amino acids: CASRTPGGGDEQFF. The CDR3 region has the DNA TGTGCCAGCAGGACTCCGGGGGGGGGCGATGAGCAGTTCTTC.

In regard to this clonotype: No conserved phenylalanine or tryptophan ends this CDR3, so it is likely a read error. V is TRBV6-1 and J is TRBJ2-1, with 16 nucleotides matching TRBD2. The CDR3 loop spans 19 amino acids. CDR1 is MNHNS and CDR2 is SASEGT in the germline V gene. CDR3 sequence: CASSEHLGLAGGGYSEQFS. In DNA, the CDR3 is TGTGCCAGCAGTGAGCATCTGGGACTAGCGGGAGGGGGTTACAGTGAGCAGTTCTCT.

The chain joins TRBV6-1 to TRBJ2-1, with TRBD1 matching over 8 bases. The J call is in doubt because the DNA end fits TRBJ2-5 better. The CDR3 runs to 15 residues. CDR1 is MNHNS and CDR2 is SASEGT in the germline V gene. The CDR3 reads CASSEGQGSSETQYF. The CDR3 DNA follows: TGTGCCAGCAGTGAAGGACAGGGGTCATCAGAGACCCAGTACTTC.